Listed below are T cell receptor beta chains from one sample, sequenced in a study of shared clonotypes between healthy human individuals. Profiling relied on immunoSEQ multiplex PCR, and the TCRdb table lists in-frame clones only, not all of them. Of 190,000 or so clones listed, about 93% are singletons. The sequenced sample consisted of naive CD4+ T cells sorted from blood. The receptors derive from a woman aged 25 to 39 in good health. CDR3s include the opening cysteine and the closing phenylalanine or tryptophan. Each record gives: D gene, J gene, clone size, V gene, CDR3 protein, CDR3 DNA. A D gene is named only where the DNA matches it firmly. A clone size is listed for some rows: how often the clone was seen (once, few, many), or a class if it is expanded.

NA	TRBJ2-5	NA	TRBV5-1	CASSLGPEQETQYF	TGCGCCAGCAGCTTGGGTCCCGAACAAGAGACCCAGTACTTC
NA	TRBJ1-2	NA	TRBV10-2	CASSESGGYTF	TGCGCCAGCAGTGAGTCGGGGGGCTACACCTTC
NA	TRBJ1-5	NA	TRBV2	CASSETGARNQPQHF	TGTGCCAGCAGTGAAACCGGGGCTCGCAATCAGCCCCAGCATTTT
NA	TRBJ2-6	NA	TRBV6-5	CASKGRVSGANVLTF	TGTGCCAGCAAGGGGAGAGTCTCTGGGGCCAACGTCCTGACTTTC
NA	TRBJ2-2	NA	TRBV10-3	CAIRKGSLASLGGELFF	TGTGCCATCAGGAAGGGGTCCCTGGCGTCTCTGGGCGGGGAGCTGTTTTTT
TRBD1	TRBJ2-2	NA	TRBV7-9	CASSGTGNSPGELFF	TGTGCCAGCTCCGGGACAGGGAATTCCCCCGGGGAGCTGTTTTTT
TRBD1	TRBJ1-4	NA	TRBV5-1	CASSVLTGVLEEKLFF	TGCGCCAGCAGCGTGTTGACAGGGGTATTAGAAGAAAAACTGTTTTTC
NA	TRBJ1-2	NA	TRBV5-1	CASSDNYGYTF	TGCGCCAGCAGTGATAATTATGGCTACACCTTC
NA	TRBJ2-7	NA	TRBV25-1	CASSEWVGGSTYEQYF	TGTGCCAGCAGTGAATGGGTGGGCGGTTCTACCTACGAGCAGTACTTC
NA	TRBJ1-1	NA	TRBV27	CASSFHGSLNTEAFF	TGTGCCAGCAGTTTTCATGGCAGCTTGAACACTGAAGCTTTCTTT
TRBD1	TRBJ2-7	NA	TRBV10-3	CAIRPATGSYEQYF	TGTGCCATCAGACCTGCGACAGGGAGCTACGAGCAGTACTTC
NA	TRBJ2-3	NA	TRBV6-6	CASSYAGGKDTQYF	TGTGCCAGCAGTTACGCGGGCGGAAAAGATACGCAGTATTTT
NA	TRBJ2-7	NA	TRBV6-5	CASSYSGGHEQYF	TGTGCCAGCAGTTACTCCGGGGGCCACGAGCAGTACTTC
NA	TRBJ1-5	NA	TRBV7-8	CASSLRFGQPQHF	TGTGCCAGCAGCTTGAGGTTCGGGCAGCCCCAGCATTTT
NA	TRBJ1-2	NA	TRBV19	CASSIRNRFEGYGYTF	TGTGCCAGTAGTATCCGGAACAGGTTCGAAGGGTATGGCTACACCTTC
TRBD2	TRBJ2-7	NA	TRBV28	CASSRNPPVAGPPYEQYF	TGTGCCAGCAGCCGCAACCCTCCTGTAGCGGGCCCCCCTTACGAGCAGTACTTC
NA	TRBJ1-4	NA	TRBV6-1	CATKRQAPVEKLFF	TGTGCCACCAAGAGACAGGCCCCTGTAGAAAAACTGTTTTTT
NA	TRBJ2-7	few	TRBV19	CASTRTGTVSYEQYF	TGTGCCAGTACTAGAACCGGGACCGTCTCCTACGAGCAGTACTTC
NA	TRBJ2-5	NA	TRBV6-1	CASGSRPQETQYF	TGTGCCAGCGGAAGCCGGCCCCAAGAGACCCAGTACTTC
NA	TRBJ2-7	few	TRBV7-9	CASSPPGTGTYEQYF	TGTGCCAGCAGCCCTCCCGGGACTGGAACCTACGAGCAGTACTTC
NA	TRBJ2-2	NA	TRBV18	CASSPPRSGELFF	TGTGCCAGCTCACCCCCTAGGAGCGGGGAGCTGTTTTTT
NA	TRBJ1-5	once	TRBV19	CASSIARIRRPNQPQHF	TGTGCCAGTAGTATAGCGAGGATCAGGCGCCCCAATCAGCCCCAGCATTTT
NA	TRBJ2-6	NA	TRBV7-9	CASSFPSSGANVLTF	TGTGCCAGCAGCTTTCCTAGCTCTGGGGCCAACGTCCTGACTTTC
NA	TRBJ1-2	NA	TRBV29-1	CSVGIDYNYGYTF	TGCAGCGTTGGTATAGATTATAACTATGGCTACACCTTC
TRBD2	TRBJ2-7	NA	TRBV19	CASSLSGLGTYEQYF	TGTGCCAGTAGCCTTAGCGGGTTAGGAACCTACGAGCAGTACTTC
NA	TRBJ2-7	NA	TRBV11-2	CASSFFGYEQYF	TGTGCCAGCAGCTTCTTTGGCTACGAGCAGTACTTC
NA	TRBJ1-4	once	TRBV6-1	CASSEVTYEKLFF	TGTGCCAGCAGTGAAGTGACCTATGAAAAACTGTTTTTT
TRBD1	TRBJ1-1	NA	TRBV19	CASSQGQYEAFF	TGTGCCAGTAGCCAGGGACAGTATGAAGCTTTCTTT
NA	TRBJ2-7	NA	TRBV2	CASCVDPPLYEQYF	TGTGCCAGCTGCGTGGACCCGCCCCTCTACGAGCAGTACTTC
NA	TRBJ2-1	NA	TRBV5-1	CASSDLTGNEQFF	TGCGCCAGTTCTGACCTTACGGGGAATGAGCAGTTCTTC
NA	TRBJ2-7	NA	TRBV9	CASSPGGTASYEQYF	TGTGCCAGCAGCCCCGGGGGGACAGCATCCTACGAGCAGTACTTC
NA	TRBJ1-5	few	TRBV4-2	CASSQSTINQPQHF	TGTGCCAGCAGCCAATCGACAATCAATCAGCCCCAGCATTTT
NA	TRBJ2-7	NA	TRBV4-1	CASRQTPGTTSYEQYF	TGCGCCAGCAGGCAAACCCCCGGGACAACTTCCTACGAGCAGTACTTC
NA	TRBJ2-7	NA	TRBV6-1	CASSILTGSSYEQYF	TGTGCCAGCAGTATATTGACGGGTAGCTCCTACGAGCAGTACTTC
NA	TRBJ1-2	NA	TRBV5-1	CASSLEGGGYTF	TGCGCCAGCAGCTTGGAAGGAGGGGGCTACACCTTC
TRBD1	TRBJ2-7	NA	TRBV18	CASSPRQGTYEQYF	TGTGCCAGCTCACCTCGACAGGGGACCTACGAGCAGTACTTC
NA	TRBJ2-1	NA	TRBV12-5	CASGLSSGSSYNEQFF	TGTGCTAGTGGTTTGAGTAGCGGAAGCTCCTACAATGAGCAGTTCTTC
NA	TRBJ1-2	NA	TRBV2	CASRAGTVYGYTF	TGTGCCAGCAGGGCCGGGACGGTCTATGGCTACACCTTC
NA	TRBJ2-7	NA	TRBV2	CASHAAFQGREQYF	TGTGCCAGCCACGCGGCATTCCAGGGCCGCGAGCAGTACTTC
NA	TRBJ1-5	once	TRBV7-8	CASSSVESSNQPQHF	TGTGCCAGCAGCTCAGTGGAGAGTAGCAATCAGCCCCAGCATTTT
TRBD2	TRBJ2-7	NA	TRBV19	CASSTLAGGSYEQYF	TGTGCCAGTAGTACATTAGCGGGAGGATCCTACGAGCAGTACTTC
TRBD1	TRBJ2-7	NA	TRBV20-1	CSATGVEQYF	TGCAGTGCGACAGGGGTCGAGCAGTACTTC
NA	TRBJ1-5	NA	TRBV18	CASSLSALREPQHF	TGTGCCAGCTCACTCAGCGCTTTACGGGAGCCCCAGCATTTT
TRBD1	TRBJ2-7	NA	TRBV28	CASSRDRGRAYEQYF	TGTGCCAGCAGTCGGGACAGGGGTCGGGCCTACGAGCAGTACTTC
TRBD1	TRBJ2-7	NA	TRBV4-2	CASSQAPGYWDRDYEQYF	TGTGCCAGCAGCCAAGCTCCCGGCTATTGGGACAGGGACTACGAGCAGTACTTC
NA	TRBJ2-3	NA	TRBV6-5	CASSYSGGDTQYF	TGTGCCAGCAGTTACTCGGGTGGGGATACGCAGTATTTT
NA	TRBJ2-5	NA	TRBV18	CASSPPNPGETQYF	TGTGCCAGCTCACCACCAAACCCGGGAGAGACCCAGTACTTC
NA	TRBJ1-1	NA	TRBV6-6	CASSLTAQGFEAFF	TGTGCCAGCAGCTTAACGGCGCAGGGCTTTGAAGCTTTCTTT
NA	TRBJ1-1	NA	TRBV18	CASSRGDGNTEAFF	TGTGCCAGCTCACGTGGCGACGGGAACACTGAAGCTTTCTTT
TRBD1	TRBJ2-7	NA	TRBV28	CASSFSGTGNHEQYF	TGTGCCAGCAGTTTTTCCGGGACAGGGAACCACGAGCAGTACTTC
NA	TRBJ2-5	NA	TRBV29-1	CSVYEQETQYF	TGCAGCGTTTACGAGCAAGAGACCCAGTACTTC
TRBD1	TRBJ2-7	NA	TRBV5-4	CASSAWDSSYEQYF	TGTGCCAGCAGCGCCTGGGACAGCTCCTACGAGCAGTACTTC
NA	TRBJ2-7	NA	TRBV10-1	CASSVDGYEQYF	TGCGCCAGCAGTGTGGACGGCTACGAGCAGTACTTC
TRBD1	TRBJ1-5	NA	TRBV7-7	CASIPRGRINQPQHF	TGTGCCAGCATCCCGAGGGGGCGCATCAATCAGCCCCAGCATTTT
NA	TRBJ1-6	NA	TRBV30	CAWRTINTSPLHF	TGTGCCTGGAGGACAATCAACACTTCACCCCTCCACTTT
NA	TRBJ2-3	NA	TRBV5-6	CASSLMTTSTDTQYF	TGTGCCAGCAGCTTGATGACGACTAGCACAGATACGCAGTATTTT